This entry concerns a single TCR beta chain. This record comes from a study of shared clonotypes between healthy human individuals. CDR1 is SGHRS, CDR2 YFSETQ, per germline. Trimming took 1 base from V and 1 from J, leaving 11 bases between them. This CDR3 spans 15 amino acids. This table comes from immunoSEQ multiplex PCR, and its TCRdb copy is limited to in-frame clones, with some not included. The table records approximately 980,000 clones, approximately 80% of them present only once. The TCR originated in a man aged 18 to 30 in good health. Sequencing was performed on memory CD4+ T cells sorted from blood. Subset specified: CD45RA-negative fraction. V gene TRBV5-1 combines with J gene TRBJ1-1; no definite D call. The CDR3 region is CASSLSGRENTEAFF. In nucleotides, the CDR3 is TGCGCCAGCAGCTTGAGTGGGAGAGAGAACACTGAAGCTTTCTTT.